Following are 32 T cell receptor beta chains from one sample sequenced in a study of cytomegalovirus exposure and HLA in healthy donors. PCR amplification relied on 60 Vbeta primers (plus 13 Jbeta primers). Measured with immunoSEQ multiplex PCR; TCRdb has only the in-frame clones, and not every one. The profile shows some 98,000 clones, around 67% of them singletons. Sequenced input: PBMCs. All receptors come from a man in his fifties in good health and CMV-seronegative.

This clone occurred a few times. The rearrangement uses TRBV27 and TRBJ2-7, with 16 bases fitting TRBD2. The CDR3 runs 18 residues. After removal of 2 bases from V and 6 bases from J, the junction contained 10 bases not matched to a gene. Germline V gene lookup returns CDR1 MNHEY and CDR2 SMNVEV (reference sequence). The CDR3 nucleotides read TGTGCCAGCAGTTTAGAACCGGGACTAGCGGGAGGGGACTCCGAGCAGTACTTC. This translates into CASSLEPGLAGGDSEQYF.

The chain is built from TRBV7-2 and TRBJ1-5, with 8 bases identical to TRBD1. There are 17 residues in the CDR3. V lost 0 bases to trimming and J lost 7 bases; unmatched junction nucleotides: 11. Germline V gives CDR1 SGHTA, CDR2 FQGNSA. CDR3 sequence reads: CASSLAGGQGTHQPQHF. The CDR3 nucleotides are TGTGCCAGCAGCTTAGCGGGCGGACAGGGAACCCACCAGCCCCAGCATTTT.

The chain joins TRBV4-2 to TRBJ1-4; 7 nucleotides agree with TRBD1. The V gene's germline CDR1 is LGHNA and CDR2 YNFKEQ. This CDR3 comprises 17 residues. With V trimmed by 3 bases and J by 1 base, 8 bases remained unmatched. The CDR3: CASSQITYRGTNEKLFF. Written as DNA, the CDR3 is TGTGCCAGCAGCCAGATAACCTACAGGGGAACTAATGAAAAACTGTTTTTT.

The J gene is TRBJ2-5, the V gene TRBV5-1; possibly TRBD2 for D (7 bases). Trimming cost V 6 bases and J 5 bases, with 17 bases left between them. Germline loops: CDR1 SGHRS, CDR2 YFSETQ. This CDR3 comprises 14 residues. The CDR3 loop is CASTMGGRVETQYF. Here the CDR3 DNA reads TGCGCCAGCACCATGGGGGGGCGCGTGGAGACCCAGTACTTC.

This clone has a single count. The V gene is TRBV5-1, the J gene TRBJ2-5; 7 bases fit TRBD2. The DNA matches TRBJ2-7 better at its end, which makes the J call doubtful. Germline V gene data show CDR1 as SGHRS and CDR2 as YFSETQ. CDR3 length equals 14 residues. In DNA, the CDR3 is TGCGCCAGCAGCTTGGCGGGACTAATCAACGAGCAGTACTTC. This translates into CASSLAGLINEQYF.

The CDR3: CASSQGEERNYEQYF. In DNA form, the CDR3 reads TGCGCCAGCAGCCAAGGCGAGGAGAGAAATTACGAGCAGTACTTC. The chain combines TRBV4-1 with TRBJ2-7; no clear D. Trimming cost V 1 base and J 4 bases, with 14 bases left between them. The CDR3 contains 15 residues. CDR1 is MGHRA, CDR2 YSYEKL, per germline.

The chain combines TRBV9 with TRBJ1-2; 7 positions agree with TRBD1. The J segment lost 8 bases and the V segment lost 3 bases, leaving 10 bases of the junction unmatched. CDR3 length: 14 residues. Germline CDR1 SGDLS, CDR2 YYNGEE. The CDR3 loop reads CASSARTGLEGYTF. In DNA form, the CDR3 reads TGTGCCAGCAGCGCCAGGACAGGTCTAGAAGGCTACACCTTC.

CDR3 protein: CASSPNSGNTEAFF. The CDR3, as DNA: TGTGCCAGCTCACCAAATTCGGGGAACACTGAAGCTTTCTTT. The genes are TRBV18 and TRBJ1-1, with D unresolved. This CDR3 comprises 14 residues. Germline lookup yields CDR1 KGHSH and CDR2 LQKENI. Trimming left V 2 bases short and J 1 base short, with 8 bases between.

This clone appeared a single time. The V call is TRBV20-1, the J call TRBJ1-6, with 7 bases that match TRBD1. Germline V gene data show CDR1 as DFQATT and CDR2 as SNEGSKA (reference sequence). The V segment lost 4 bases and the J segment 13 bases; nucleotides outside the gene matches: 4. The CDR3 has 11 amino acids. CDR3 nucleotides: TGCAGTGCTAAACAGGGGTTCCCCCTCCACTTT. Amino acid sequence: CSAKQGFPLHF.

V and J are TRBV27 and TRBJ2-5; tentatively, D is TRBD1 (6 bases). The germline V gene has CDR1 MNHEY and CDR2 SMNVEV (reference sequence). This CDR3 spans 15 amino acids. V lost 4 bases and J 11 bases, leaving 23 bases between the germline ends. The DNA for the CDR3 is TGTGCCAGCAGTTCCCTGACAGGTGTGGTAGCTGAGCAGTACTTC. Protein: CASSSLTGVVAEQYF.

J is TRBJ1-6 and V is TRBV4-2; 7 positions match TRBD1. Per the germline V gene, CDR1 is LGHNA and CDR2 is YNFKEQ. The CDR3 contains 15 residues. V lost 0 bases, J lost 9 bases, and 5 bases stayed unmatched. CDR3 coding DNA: TGTGCCAGCAGCCAAGATGACAGGGTGGCTTCACCCCTCCACTTT. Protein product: CASSQDDRVASPLHF.

The CDR3 DNA reads TGTGCCAGCAACCCCCCCCAAGCTCCCCGCTACGAGCAGTACTTC. Translation: CASNPPQAPRYEQYF. The V call is TRBV7-2, the J call TRBJ2-7; D ambiguous. V was pared by 7 bases and J by 3 bases, with 19 bases between. CDR1 and CDR2 from the germline V gene are SGHTA and FQGNSA. This CDR3 is built from 15 residues.

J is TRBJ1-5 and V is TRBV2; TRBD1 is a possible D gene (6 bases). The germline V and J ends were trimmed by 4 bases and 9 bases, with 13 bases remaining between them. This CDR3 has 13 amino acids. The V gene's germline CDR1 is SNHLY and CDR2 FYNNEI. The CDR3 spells CASSVTGLPPQHF. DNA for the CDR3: TGTGCCAGCAGTGTAACAGGGTTGCCGCCCCAGCATTTT.

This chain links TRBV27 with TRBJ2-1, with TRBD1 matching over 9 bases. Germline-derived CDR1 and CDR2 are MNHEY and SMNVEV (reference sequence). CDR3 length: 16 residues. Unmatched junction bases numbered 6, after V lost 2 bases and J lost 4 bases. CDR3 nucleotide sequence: TGTGCCAGCAGTTTAAGGGTGGGACAGGGATACAATGAGCAGTTCTTC. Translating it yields CASSLRVGQGYNEQFF.

Here the CDR3 reads CASSLPLGEVDEQYF. For the CDR3, the DNA is TGTGCCAGCAGCTTGCCACTAGGTGAAGTGGACGAGCAGTACTTC. The chain uses TRBV5-5 and TRBJ2-7; weak D call: TRBD2 (5 bases). The germline V gene encodes CDR1 SGHKS and CDR2 YYEKEE (reference sequence). V lost 1 base, J lost 5 bases, and 16 bases lay in between. This CDR3 is built from 15 residues. Full variable domain (rest looked up from reference TRBV5-5 and TRBJ2-7): DAGVTQSPTHLIKTRGQQVTLRCSPISGHKSVSWYQQVLGQGPQFIFQYYEKEERGRGNFPDRFSARQFPNYSSELNVNALLLGDSALYLCASSLPLGEVDEQYFGPGTRLTVT.

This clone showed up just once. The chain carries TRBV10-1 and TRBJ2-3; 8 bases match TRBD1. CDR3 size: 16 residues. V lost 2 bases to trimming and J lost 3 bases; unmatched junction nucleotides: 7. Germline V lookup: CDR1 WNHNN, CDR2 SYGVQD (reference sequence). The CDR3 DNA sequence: TGCGCCAGCAGTGAGGACAGGGGAAGGGGGACAGATACGCAGTATTTT. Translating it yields CASSEDRGRGTDTQYF.

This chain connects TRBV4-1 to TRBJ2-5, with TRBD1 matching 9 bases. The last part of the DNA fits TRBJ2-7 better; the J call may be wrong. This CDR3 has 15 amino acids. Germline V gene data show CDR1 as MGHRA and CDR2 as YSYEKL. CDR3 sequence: CASSRTDRGSYEQYF. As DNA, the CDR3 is TGCGCCAGCAGCCGAACGGACAGGGGTTCTTACGAGCAGTACTTC.

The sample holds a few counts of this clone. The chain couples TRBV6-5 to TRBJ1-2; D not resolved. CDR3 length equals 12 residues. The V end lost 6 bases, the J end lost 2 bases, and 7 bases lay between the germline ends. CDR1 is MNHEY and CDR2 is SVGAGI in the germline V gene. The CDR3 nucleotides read TGTGCCAGCAGAGAGGCGAACTATGGCTACACCTTC. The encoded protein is CASREANYGYTF.

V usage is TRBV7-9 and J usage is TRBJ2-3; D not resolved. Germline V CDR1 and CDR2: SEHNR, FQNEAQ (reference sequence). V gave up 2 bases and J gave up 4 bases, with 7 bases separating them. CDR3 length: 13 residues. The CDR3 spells CASSLLTADTQYF. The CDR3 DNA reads TGTGCCAGCAGCTTATTAACAGCAGATACGCAGTATTTT. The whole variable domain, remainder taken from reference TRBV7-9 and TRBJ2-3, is DTGVSQNPRHKITKRGQNVTFRCDPISEHNRLYWYRQTLGQGPEFLTYFQNEAQLEKSRLLSDRFSAERPKGSFSTLEIQRTEQGDSAMYLCASSLLTADTQYFGPGTRLTVL.

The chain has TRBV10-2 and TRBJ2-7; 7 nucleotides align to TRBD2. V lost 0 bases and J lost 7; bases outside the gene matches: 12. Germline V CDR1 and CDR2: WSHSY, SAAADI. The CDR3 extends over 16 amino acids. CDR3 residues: CASSESFASGEREQYF. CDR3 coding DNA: TGCGCCAGCAGTGAGTCGTTTGCAAGCGGGGAGAGGGAGCAGTACTTC.

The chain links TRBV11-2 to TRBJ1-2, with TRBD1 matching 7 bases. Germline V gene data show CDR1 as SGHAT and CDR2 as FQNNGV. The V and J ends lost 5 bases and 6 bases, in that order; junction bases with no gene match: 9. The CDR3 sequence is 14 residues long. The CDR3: CASSVGTARNGYTF. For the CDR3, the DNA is TGTGCCAGCAGCGTCGGGACAGCCAGAAATGGCTACACCTTC.

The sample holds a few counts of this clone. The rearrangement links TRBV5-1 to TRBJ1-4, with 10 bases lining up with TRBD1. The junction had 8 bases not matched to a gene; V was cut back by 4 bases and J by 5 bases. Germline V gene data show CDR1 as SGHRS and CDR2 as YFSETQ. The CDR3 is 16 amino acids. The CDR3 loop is CASSPDRGGLNEKLFF. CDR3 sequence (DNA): TGCGCCAGCAGCCCGGACAGGGGGGGGTTGAATGAAAAACTGTTTTTT.

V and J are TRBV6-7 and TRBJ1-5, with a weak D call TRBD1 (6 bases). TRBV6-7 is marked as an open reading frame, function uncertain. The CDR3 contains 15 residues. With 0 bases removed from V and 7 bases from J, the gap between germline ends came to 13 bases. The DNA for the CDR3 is TGTGCCAGCAGTTACTCGGGGGGGGCGAAGCAGCCCCAGCATTTT. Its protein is CASSYSGGAKQPQHF.

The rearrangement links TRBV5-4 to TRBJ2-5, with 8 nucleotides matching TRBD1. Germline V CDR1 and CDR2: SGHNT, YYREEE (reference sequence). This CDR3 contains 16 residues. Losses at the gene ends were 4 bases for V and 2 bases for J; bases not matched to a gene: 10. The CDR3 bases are TGTGCCAGCAGCCCCAACAGGGGGACTGTACAAGAGACCCAGTACTTC. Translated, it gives CASSPNRGTVQETQYF.

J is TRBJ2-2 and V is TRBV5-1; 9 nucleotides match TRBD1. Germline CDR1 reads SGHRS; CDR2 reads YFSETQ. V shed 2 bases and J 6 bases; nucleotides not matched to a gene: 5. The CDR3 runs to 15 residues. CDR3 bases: TGCGCCAGCAGCTTATCGACAGGGGGGGCCGGGGAGCTGTTTTTT. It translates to CASSLSTGGAGELFF.

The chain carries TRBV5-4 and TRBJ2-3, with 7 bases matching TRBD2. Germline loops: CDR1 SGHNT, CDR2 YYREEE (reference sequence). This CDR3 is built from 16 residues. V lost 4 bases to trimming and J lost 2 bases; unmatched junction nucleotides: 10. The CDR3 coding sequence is TGTGCCAGCAGCCCTCAGGCTAGCGGCCACACAGATACGCAGTATTTT. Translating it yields CASSPQASGHTDTQYF.

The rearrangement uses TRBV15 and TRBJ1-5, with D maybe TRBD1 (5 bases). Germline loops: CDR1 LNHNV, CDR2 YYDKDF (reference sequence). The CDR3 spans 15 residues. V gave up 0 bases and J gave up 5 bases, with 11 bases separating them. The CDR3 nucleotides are TGTGCCACCAGCAGAGATAGGGGCAGTTATCAGCCCCAGCATTTT. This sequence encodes CATSRDRGSYQPQHF. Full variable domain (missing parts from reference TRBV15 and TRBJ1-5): DAMVIQNPRYQVTQFGKPVTLSCSQTLNHNVMYWYQQKSSQAPKLLFHYYDKDFNNEADTPDNFQSRRPNTSFCFLDIRSPGLGDTAMYLCATSRDRGSYQPQHFGDGTRLSIL.

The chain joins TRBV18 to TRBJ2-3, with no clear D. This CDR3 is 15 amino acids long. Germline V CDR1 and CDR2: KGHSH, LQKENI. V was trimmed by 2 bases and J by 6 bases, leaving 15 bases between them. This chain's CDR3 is CASSPLNAESDTQYF. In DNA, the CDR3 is TGTGCCAGCTCACCATTGAATGCGGAGAGTGATACGCAGTATTTT.

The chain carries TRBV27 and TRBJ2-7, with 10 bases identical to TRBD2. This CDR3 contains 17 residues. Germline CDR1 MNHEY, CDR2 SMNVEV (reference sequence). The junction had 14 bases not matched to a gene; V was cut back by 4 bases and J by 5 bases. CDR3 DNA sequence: TGTGCCAGCAGTTCCGCCCCCGGGACTAGCGCCGAACACGAGCAGTACTTC. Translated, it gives CASSSAPGTSAEHEQYF.

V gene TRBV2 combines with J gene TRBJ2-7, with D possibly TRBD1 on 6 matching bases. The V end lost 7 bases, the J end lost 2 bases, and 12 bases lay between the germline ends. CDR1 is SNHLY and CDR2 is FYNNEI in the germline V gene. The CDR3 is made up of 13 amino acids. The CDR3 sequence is CASTRGTAYEQYF. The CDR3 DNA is TGTGCCAGCACAAGGGGGACGGCCTACGAGCAGTACTTC.

The CDR3 reads CASSVGNAGGRETQYF. The CDR3 DNA reads as TGTGCCAGCAGCGTAGGAAACGCGGGGGGAAGGGAGACCCAGTACTTC. The gene calls are TRBV9 and TRBJ2-5; 8 nucleotides align to TRBD2. The germline V gene encodes CDR1 SGDLS and CDR2 YYNGEE. Trimming at V came to 0 bases and at J to 5 bases, leaving 9 bases not matched to a gene. The CDR3 is made up of 16 amino acids.

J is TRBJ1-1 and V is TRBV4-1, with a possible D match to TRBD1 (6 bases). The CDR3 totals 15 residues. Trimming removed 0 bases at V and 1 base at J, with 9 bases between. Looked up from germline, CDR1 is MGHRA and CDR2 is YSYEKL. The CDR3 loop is CASSQDRGPNTEAFF. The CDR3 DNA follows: TGCGCCAGCAGCCAAGACAGGGGTCCGAACACTGAAGCTTTCTTT.